This T cell receptor (beta chain) was recorded in a study of molecular identifiers for immune sequencing clone quantification. Overall study results and limits: Reports indicate spiked Jurkat TCR RNA from one cell could be found among roughly 980,000 naive cells. For highly expanded clones, sizes could be underestimated when identical TCR molecules share a barcode.

Previously reported methods and listed TCR primers produced the bulk TCR libraries. TCRdb re-derived calls from the PCR reads in MiXCR, one entry per CDR3 protein. Of under 650,000 distinct CDR3 sequences in the sample, about 20% were seen once. This clonotype was seen at least ten times. Antigen specificity is unknown. The authors gated naive CD8 T cells as CD8+CD4-CCR7+CD45RA+ for sorting. V dropped 3 bases and J dropped 5 bases, with 7 bases sitting between them. CDR3 length: 12 residues. The sequenced sample was naive CD8+ T cells from blood, with Jurkat cell RNA spiked in. Subset described: FACS-sorted CD8+CD4-CCR7+CD45RA+ naive T cells. The chain joins TRBV12-3 or TRBV12-4 to TRBJ2-5; D gene ambiguous. The sequence derives from a human donor in good health. Some libraries in this study had Jurkat cell RNA spiked in. The CDR3 region has the DNA TGTGCCAGCAGTTTCGCCGGCGAGACCCAGTACTTC. Protein product: CASSFAGETQYF.